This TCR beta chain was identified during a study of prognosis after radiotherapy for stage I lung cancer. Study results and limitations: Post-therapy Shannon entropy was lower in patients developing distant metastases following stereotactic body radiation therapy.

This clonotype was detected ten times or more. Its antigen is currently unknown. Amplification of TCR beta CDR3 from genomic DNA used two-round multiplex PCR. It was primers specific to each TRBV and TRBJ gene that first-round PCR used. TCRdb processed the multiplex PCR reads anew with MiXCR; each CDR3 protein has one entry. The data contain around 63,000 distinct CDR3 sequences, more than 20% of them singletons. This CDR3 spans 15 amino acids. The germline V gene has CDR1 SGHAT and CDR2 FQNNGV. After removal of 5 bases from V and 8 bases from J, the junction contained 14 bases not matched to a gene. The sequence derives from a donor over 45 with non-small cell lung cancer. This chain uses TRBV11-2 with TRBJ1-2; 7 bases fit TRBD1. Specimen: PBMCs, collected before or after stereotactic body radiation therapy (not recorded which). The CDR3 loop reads CASSLSGTEIWGYTF. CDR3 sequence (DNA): TGTGCCAGCAGCCTATCCGGGACAGAGATATGGGGCTACACCTTC.